Sequencing of this TCR beta chain was carried out in a study of cytomegalovirus exposure and HLA in healthy donors. The PCR had 60 Vbeta and 13 Jbeta primers. Generated by immunoSEQ multiplex PCR, the TCRdb table keeps only in-frame clones and is missing some. Its table records 130,000 or so clones. The study's findings and limits: A later analysis associated under 20,000 TCR beta sequences with HLA alleles at a 0.05 false discovery rate. The classifier reportedly diagnosed cytomegalovirus status with high specificity and sensitivity. A later look showed TCR association rates differing by HLA locus, highest for DRB1 and lowest for HLA-C. In a later analysis, HLA-associated beta chains showed higher expansion and lower generation probabilities than comparable chains.

This CDR3 is built from 13 residues. Germline loops: CDR1 LGHNA, CDR2 YSLEER. The germline V and J ends were trimmed by 2 bases and 2 bases, with 7 bases remaining between them. For this clone: Its target is not known.

The source material was PBMCs. The chain has TRBV4-3 and TRBJ2-7; D gene uncertain. The source is a woman aged 40 to 55 in good health and CMV-seronegative. This CDR3 is CASSQSRPYEQYF. The CDR3 nucleotides are TGCGCCAGCAGCCAAAGCAGGCCCTACGAGCAGTACTTC.